Given below is one TCR beta chain in context. As yet, its antigen is unknown. This record belongs to a study of CD8 T cells in Susac syndrome. Random hexamers were used to reverse transcribe an amount of 0.5 to 1 ug RNA. A multiplex approach, immunoSEQ multiplex PCR, amplified TCR beta CDR3 across 54 Vbeta and 13 Jbeta. TCRdb itself ran the immunoSEQ multiplex PCR reads through MiXCR, one entry per CDR3 protein. The table lists around 130,000 distinct CDR3 sequences, 90% to 95% of them singletons. The study, taken as a whole, reports: The study recognized that its TCR sequencing and HLA analysis covered a relatively small number of individuals.

Sequenced sample: CD4+ T cells from PBMCs. This sequence was found in a human donor in good health.

Here the CDR3 reads CASSFSGKSTDTQYF. For the CDR3, the DNA is TGTGCCAGCAGTTTTAGCGGGAAGTCCACAGATACGCAGTATTTT. J is TRBJ2-3 and V is TRBV28; TRBD2 matches 8 bases. V lost 3 bases, J lost 2 bases, and 4 bases stayed unmatched. The CDR3 runs to 15 residues. Germline CDR1 and CDR2: MDHEN and SYDVKM.